One T cell receptor (beta chain) is described in this entry. Treatment noted: randomized to nivolumab then ipilimumab (arm A) or the reverse (arm B). PBMC sorting kept live CD3+CD8+ cells without CD19 or CD56. Measured with immunoSEQ multiplex PCR; TCRdb has only the in-frame clones, and not every one. The profile shows approximately 14,000 clones, about 78% of them singletons. This record belongs to a study of sequential checkpoint blockade in melanoma. Study context: Arm A got nivolumab then ipilimumab; arm B the reverse, 1:1.

The receptor was derived from a human donor with melanoma. This material consisted of CD8+ T cells sorted from blood (inferred from file names), taken from a patient given nivolumab and ipilimumab in sequence.

The CDR3 sequence: CASSLAPTSGSYEQYF. Here the CDR3 DNA reads TGTGCCAGCAGCTTAGCGCCGACTAGCGGGAGTTACGAGCAGTACTTC. The chain is built from TRBV7-8 and TRBJ2-5, with 12 bases that match TRBD2. The better agreement between TRBJ2-7 and the DNA end casts doubt on the J call. The CDR3 consists of 16 residues. Germline CDR1 is SGHVS and CDR2 is FQNEAQ.